This T cell receptor beta chain was documented in a study of blood T cell repertoires in COVID-19. Method: immunoSEQ multiplex PCR; TCRdb's copy keeps in-frame clones and lacks some. The sample lists around 200,000 clones, about nine tenths seen once, with 1.2% in the top ten. The CDR3 loop spans 16 amino acids. Looked up from germline, CDR1 is MNHEY and CDR2 is SVGEGT. The ends were cut back, 4 bases at V and 2 bases at J, with 16 bases in the middle. This chain uses TRBV6-2 or TRBV6-3 with TRBJ2-3, with D maybe TRBD1 (6 bases). This receptor was obtained from a man younger than 45 who had recovered from COVID-19. Source material: PBMCs or T cells enriched from blood (not recorded which). The CDR3 loop is CASSSTYTGNTDTQYF. As DNA, the CDR3 is TGTGCCAGCAGTTCAACTTACACAGGGAACACAGATACGCAGTATTTT.